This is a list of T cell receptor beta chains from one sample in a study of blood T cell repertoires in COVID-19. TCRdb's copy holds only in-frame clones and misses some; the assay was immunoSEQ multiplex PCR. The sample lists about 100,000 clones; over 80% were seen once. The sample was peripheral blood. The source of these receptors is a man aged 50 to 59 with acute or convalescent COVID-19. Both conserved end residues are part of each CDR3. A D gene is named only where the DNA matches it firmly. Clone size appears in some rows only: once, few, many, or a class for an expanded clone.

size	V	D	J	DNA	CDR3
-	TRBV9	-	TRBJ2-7	TGTGCCAGCAGCTCATTGGCGGGTCGGCCTGGGGAGGACGAGCAGTACTTC	CASSSLAGRPGEDEQYF
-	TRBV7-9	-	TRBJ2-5	TGTGCCAGCAGCTCAGGACAGCTGGATGGAGAGACCCAGTACTTC	CASSSGQLDGETQYF
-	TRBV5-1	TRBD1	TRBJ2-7	TGCGCCAGCAGCTTGGTTGGGACAGGGAGCTCCTACGAGCAGTACTTC	CASSLVGTGSSYEQYF
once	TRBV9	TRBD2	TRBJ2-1	TGTGCCAGCAGCGTGCGGACTAGCGGGAGGCGCTACAATGAGCAGTTCTTC	CASSVRTSGRRYNEQFF
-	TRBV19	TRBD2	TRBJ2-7	TGTGCCAGTAGTATGAGCGGGAGTGGTGAGCAGTACTTC	CASSMSGSGEQYF
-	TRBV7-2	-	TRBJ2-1	TGTGCCAGCAGCTTAGGGGGTAGCGGAGCCTACAATGAGCAGTTCTTC	CASSLGGSGAYNEQFF
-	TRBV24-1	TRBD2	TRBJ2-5	TGTGCCACCGCGGGACTAGCGGGAGAGACCCAGTACTTC	CATAGLAGETQYF
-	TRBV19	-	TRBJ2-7	TGTGCCAGTAGTATTTTCGGCTCCTACGAGCAGTACTTC	CASSIFGSYEQYF
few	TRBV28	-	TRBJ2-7	TGTGCCAGCAGTCGGTCAGGGAATTCCTACGAGCAGTACTTC	CASSRSGNSYEQYF
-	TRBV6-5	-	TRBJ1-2	TGTGCCAGCAGTCGGGACCAGGGGAAAAGCTACACCTTC	CASSRDQGKSYTF
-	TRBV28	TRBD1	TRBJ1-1	TGTGCCAGCAGGCCTCGGGACAGACACGAAGCTTTCTTT	CASRPRDRHEAFF
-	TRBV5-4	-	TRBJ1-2	TGTGCCAGCAAGCAAGTAGGGGGGGGCTTTGGCTACACCTTC	CASKQVGGGFGYTF
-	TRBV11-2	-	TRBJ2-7	TGTGCCAGCAGCTTAGGTTGGGGGGCCTACGAGCAGTACTTC	CASSLGWGAYEQYF
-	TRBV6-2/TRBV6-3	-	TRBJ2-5	TGTGCCAGCAGTTACCCGACAGGGAGGAAACAAGAGACCCAGTACTTC	CASSYPTGRKQETQYF
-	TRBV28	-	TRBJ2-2	TGTGCCAGCACTGCGAGGACCGGGGAGCTGTTTTTT	CASTARTGELFF
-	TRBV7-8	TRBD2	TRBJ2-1	TGTGCCAGCACCAACCCCGGCGAACTAGCGGTATACAATGAGCAGTTCTTC	CASTNPGELAVYNEQFF
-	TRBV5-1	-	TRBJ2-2	TGCGCCAGCGGTAGCGTGGGGTATACCGGGGAGCTGTTTTTT	CASGSVGYTGELFF
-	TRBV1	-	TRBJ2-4	TGCACCAGCAGCGGGGACTCCCGGGAGGCCAAAAACATTCAGTACTTC	CTSSGDSREAKNIQYF
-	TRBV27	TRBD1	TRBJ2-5	TGTGCCAGCAGCCCCGGGACAGGGCGGGAGACCCAGTACTTC	CASSPGTGRETQYF
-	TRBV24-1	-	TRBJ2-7	TGTGCCACCAGTGAAGGGGGCTACGAGCAGTACTTC	CATSEGGYEQYF
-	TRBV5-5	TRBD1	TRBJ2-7	TGTGCCAGCAGCTCCGGACAGGGGACCTACGAGCAGTACTTC	CASSSGQGTYEQYF
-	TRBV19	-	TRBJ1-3	TGTGCCAGTAGTACGCCATGGGAGGGGGCTGGAAACACCATATATTTT	CASSTPWEGAGNTIYF
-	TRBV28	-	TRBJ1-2	TGTGCCAGCAGTTTTGGGCCGGCAGGTGATGGCTACACCTTC	CASSFGPAGDGYTF
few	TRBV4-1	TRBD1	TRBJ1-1	TGCGCCAGCAGGGTACAGGGGAGAGACACTGAAGCTTTCTTT	CASRVQGRDTEAFF
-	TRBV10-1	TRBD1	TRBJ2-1	TGCGCCAGCAGTCATCAACAGGGGGGCGCCCAGTTCTTC	CASSHQQGGAQFF
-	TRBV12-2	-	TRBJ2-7	TGTGCAAGTCTTCCACCGATTAACCGGGACAGGGAATTCTACGAGCAGTACTTC	CASLPPINRDREFYEQYF
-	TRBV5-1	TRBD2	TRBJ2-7	TGCGCCAGCAGCTTACACCCCGGGGGGGGGTACGAGCAGTACTTC	CASSLHPGGGYEQYF
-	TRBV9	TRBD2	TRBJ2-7	TGTGCCAGCAGCCCCCTGGGACTAGCGGGAACAGACGAGCAGTACTTC	CASSPLGLAGTDEQYF
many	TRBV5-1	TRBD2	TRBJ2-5	TGCGCCAGCAGCTTGCTAGGGACTAGCGGGGCACAAGAGACCCAGTACTTC	CASSLLGTSGAQETQYF
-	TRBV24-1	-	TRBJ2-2	TGTGCCACCAGTGAACCCGCCGGAGGGCCTAAAAGTAGAGAGCTGTTTTTT	CATSEPAGGPKSRELFF
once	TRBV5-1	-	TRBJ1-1	TGCGCCAGCAGCCAAGATGCGGGGACTGAAGCTTTCTTT	CASSQDAGTEAFF
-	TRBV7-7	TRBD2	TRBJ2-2	TGTGCCAGCAGTCTAGCTAGCGGGAGGGCCGTAAACACCGGGGAGCTGTTTTTT	CASSLASGRAVNTGELFF
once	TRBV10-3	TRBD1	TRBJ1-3	TGTGCCATCAGACCGACAGGGGGAGCTGGAAACACCATATATTTT	CAIRPTGGAGNTIYF
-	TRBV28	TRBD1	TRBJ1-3	TGTGCCAGCAGTCCCAGGGGGCTCGGAAACACCATATATTTT	CASSPRGLGNTIYF
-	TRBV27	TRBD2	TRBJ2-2	TGTGCCAGCAGCCTAGCGGGAGGTCCCTCCGGGGAGCTGTTTTTT	CASSLAGGPSGELFF
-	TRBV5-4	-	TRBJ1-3	TGTGCCAGCAGCTCCCAGGGCTCTGGAAACACCATATATTTT	CASSSQGSGNTIYF
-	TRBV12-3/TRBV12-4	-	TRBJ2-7	TGTGCCAGCAGCGGAGGGAGGAGCATCGAGCAGTACTTC	CASSGGRSIEQYF
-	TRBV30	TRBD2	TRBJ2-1	TGTGCCTGGAGTGTAATTCGAGCGGGGGGCCACTACAATGAGCAGTTCTTC	CAWSVIRAGGHYNEQFF
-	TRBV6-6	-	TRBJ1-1	TGTGCCAGCAGTGCACAGGGAAGGAACACTGAAGCTTTCTTT	CASSAQGRNTEAFF
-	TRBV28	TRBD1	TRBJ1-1	TGTGCCAGCAGTTCACCGGACAGGCCCACTGAAGCTTTCTTT	CASSSPDRPTEAFF
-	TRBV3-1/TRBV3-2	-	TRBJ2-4	TGTGCCAGCAGCCGAGGTTCAGTTCATGTAGCCAAAAACATTCAGTACTTC	CASSRGSVHVAKNIQYF
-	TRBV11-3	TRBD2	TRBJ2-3	TGTGCCAGCAGCTTAGTACTAGCGGGCATCACAGATACGCAGTATTTT	CASSLVLAGITDTQYF